The source of this TCR beta chain is a study of blood T cell repertoires in COVID-19 (dated by TCRdb to the early 2020s). Regarding the research as a whole: Samples covering the acute and convalescent phases of COVID-19 were provided by collaborators in the United States, Italy and Spain. A de-identified subject ID, COVID-19 status, age in years and sex were almost always included in the sample metadata. Deeply sampled blood TCRbeta repertoires from subjects exposed to, actively infected with, or recovered from COVID-19 were included in the dataset. The samples were drawn from the first 160 participants of the ongoing ImmuneRACE study and from some 1,300 subjects provided by 6 global collaborators. A freely available public database, intended as a resource for researchers studying the immune response to SARS-CoV-2, is where the repertoires were released. The material from the prospective study consisted of cDNA or gDNA derived from T cells, B-cell-depleted T cells, or PBMCs. Where HLA class I and class II types were available, the types were taken from metadata supplied by the sample provider, not from assay-based typing.

TCRbeta CDR3 regions were amplified from genomic DNA by means of the immunoSEQ Assay, a bias-controlled multiplex PCR. As for the original processing: Within the assay, amplification of reference gene primers was used to estimate how many nucleated cells each sample contained. To quantify the absolute abundance of each unique TCRbeta CDR3 rearrangement, sequence reads were collapsed and filtered. Productive Simpson clonality was computed per sample as the square root of Simpson's diversity index over productive rearrangements. TCRdb obtained this table from immuneACCESS and retained in-frame rearrangements with V and J assigned. These tables miss some clones; where compared with another copy, unresolved V genes account for less than half of the shortfall, and the remainder is unexplained. V, J and clone size were drawn from that table, and D and trimming were deduced from the DNA. In all, the sample holds 200,000 to 250,000 clones, and 80% to 90% of those were seen once. The ten largest clonotypes hold roughly 20% of the sample.

Collaborating institutions collected whole blood in K2EDTA tubes following their own protocols. For TCRbeta analysis, collaborator samples were shipped as frozen whole blood, as isolated PBMCs, or as DNA extracted from either sample type. Study-level results and caveats: How much clinical and demographic metadata was included differed by source and by participant, and the metadata was provided uncurated.

A remark on this clone: It lacks a known antigen. Qualities for individual bases were not recorded, and no much larger clone is one base off.

The CDR3 spans 14 residues, from the cysteine through the phenylalanine. Only the CDR3 DNA is retained, 42 bases long and in frame from the first base. CDR1 SGHVS and CDR2 FQNEAQ were looked up in the germline V gene. Deletion took 5 bases off V and 2 bases off J, with a span of 13 bases between the germline ends. Sequencing used peripheral blood. The chain is assembled from TRBV7-8 and TRBJ2-7; perhaps TRBD2 is the D gene, with 6 bases matching. This receptor was identified in a woman at least 80 years old with active or convalescent COVID-19. The nucleotide sequence reads as follows: TGTGCCAGCAGCCGACTAGTCTCCACCTACGAGCAGTACTTC. It specifies CASSRLVSTYEQYF.